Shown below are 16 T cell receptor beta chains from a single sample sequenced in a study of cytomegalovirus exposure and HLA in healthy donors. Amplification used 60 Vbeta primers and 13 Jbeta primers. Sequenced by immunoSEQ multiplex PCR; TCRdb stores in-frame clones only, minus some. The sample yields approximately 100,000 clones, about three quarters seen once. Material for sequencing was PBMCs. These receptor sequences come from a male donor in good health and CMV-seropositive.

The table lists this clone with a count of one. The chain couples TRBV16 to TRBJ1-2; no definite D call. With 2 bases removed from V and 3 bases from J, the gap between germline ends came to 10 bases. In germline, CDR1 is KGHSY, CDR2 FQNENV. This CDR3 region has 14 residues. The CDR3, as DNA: TGTGCCAGCAGCCAAGGTAACAGATACTATGGCTACACCTTC. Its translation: CASSQGNRYYGYTF.

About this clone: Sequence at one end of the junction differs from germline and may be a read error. Here the CDR3 DNA reads TGTGCCAGCACTGAACGATCTAGCTCCTACGAGCAGTACTTC. Residues: CASTERSSSYEQYF. The chain links TRBV2 to TRBJ2-7; D is undetermined. This CDR3 spans 14 amino acids. Looked up from germline, CDR1 is SNHLY and CDR2 is FYNNEI.

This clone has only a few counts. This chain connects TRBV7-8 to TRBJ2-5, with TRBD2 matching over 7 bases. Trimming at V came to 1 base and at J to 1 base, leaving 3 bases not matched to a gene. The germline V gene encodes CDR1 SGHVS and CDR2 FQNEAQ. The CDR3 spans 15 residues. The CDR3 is CASSLVGGSQETQYF. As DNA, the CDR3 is TGTGCCAGCAGCTTAGTCGGGGGGTCCCAAGAGACCCAGTACTTC.

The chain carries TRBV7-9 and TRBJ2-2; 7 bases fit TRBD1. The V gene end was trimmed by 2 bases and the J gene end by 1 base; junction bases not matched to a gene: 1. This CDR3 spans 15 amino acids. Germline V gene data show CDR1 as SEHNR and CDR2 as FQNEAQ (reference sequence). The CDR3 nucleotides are TGTGCCAGCAGCTTAAACAGGGGGAACACCGGGGAGCTGTTTTTT. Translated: CASSLNRGNTGELFF.

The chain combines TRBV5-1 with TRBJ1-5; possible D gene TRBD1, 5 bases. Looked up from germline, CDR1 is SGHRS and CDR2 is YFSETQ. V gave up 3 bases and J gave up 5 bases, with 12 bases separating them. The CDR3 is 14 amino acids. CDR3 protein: CASSYDSNDQPQHF. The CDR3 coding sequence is TGCGCCAGCAGCTACGACAGTAATGATCAGCCCCAGCATTTT. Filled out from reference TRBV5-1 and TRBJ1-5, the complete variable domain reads KAGVTQTPRYLIKTRGQQVTLSCSPISGHRSVSWYQQTPGQGLQFLFEYFSETQRNKGNFPGRFSGRQFSNSRSEMNVSTLELGDSALYLCASSYDSNDQPQHFGDGTRLSIL.

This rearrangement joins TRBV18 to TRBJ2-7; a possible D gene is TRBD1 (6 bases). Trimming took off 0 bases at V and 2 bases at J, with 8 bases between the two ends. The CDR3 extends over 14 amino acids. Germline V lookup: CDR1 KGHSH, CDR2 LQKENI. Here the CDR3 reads CASSPPGQTYEQYF. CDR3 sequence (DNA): TGTGCCAGCTCACCACCGGGACAAACCTACGAGCAGTACTTC.

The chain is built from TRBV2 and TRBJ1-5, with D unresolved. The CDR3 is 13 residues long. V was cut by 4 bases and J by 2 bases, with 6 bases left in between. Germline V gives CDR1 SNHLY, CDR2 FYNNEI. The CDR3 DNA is TGTGCCAGCAGTGGCGGGGGCAATCAGCCCCAGCATTTT. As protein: CASSGGGNQPQHF.

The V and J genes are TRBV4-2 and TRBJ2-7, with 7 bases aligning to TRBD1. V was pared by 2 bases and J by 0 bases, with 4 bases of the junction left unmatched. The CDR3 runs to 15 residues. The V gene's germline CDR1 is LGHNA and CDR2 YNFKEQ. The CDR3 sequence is CASSQPRDSSYEQYF. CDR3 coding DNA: TGTGCCAGCAGCCAACCAAGGGACAGCTCCTACGAGCAGTACTTC.

DNA of the CDR3: TGTGCCAGCGGGAGACAGGGCACGCATGAGCAGTTCTTC. This encodes CASGRQGTHEQFF. The chain has TRBV14 and TRBJ2-1; TRBD1 matches 7 bases. Germline CDR1 is SGHDN and CDR2 is FVKESK. The ends lost 8 bases at V and 8 bases at J; junction bases unmatched: 9. The CDR3 spans 13 residues.

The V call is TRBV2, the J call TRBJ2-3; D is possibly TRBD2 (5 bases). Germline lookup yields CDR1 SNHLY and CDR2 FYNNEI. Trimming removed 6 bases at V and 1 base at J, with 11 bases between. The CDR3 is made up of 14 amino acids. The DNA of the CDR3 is TGTGCCAGCAGAGGGAGTATTCGCACAGATACGCAGTATTTT. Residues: CASRGSIRTDTQYF. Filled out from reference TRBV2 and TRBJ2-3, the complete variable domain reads EPEVTQTPSHQVTQMGQEVILRCVPISNHLYFYWYRQILGQKVEFLVSFYNNEISEKSEIFDDQFSVERPDGSNFTLKIRSTKLEDSAMYFCASRGSIRTDTQYFGPGTRLTVL.

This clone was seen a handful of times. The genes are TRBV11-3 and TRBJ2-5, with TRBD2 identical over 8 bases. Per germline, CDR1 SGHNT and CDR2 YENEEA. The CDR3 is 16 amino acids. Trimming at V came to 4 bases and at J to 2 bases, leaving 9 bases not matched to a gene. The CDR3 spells CASSSGREGGQETQYF. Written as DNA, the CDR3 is TGTGCCAGCAGCTCGGGACGGGAGGGGGGACAAGAGACCCAGTACTTC. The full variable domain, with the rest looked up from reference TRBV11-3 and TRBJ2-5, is EAGVVQSPRYKIIEKKQPVAFWCNPISGHNTLYWYLQNLGQGPELLIRYENEEAVDDSQLPKDRFSAERLKGVDSTLKIQPAELGDSAVYLCASSSGREGGQETQYFGPGTRLLVL.

CDR3 sequence: CASSEGGSYQKLFF. The CDR3 coding sequence is TGTGCCAGCAGTGAAGGCGGATCCTATCAAAAACTGTTTTTT. V is TRBV2 and J is TRBJ1-4; D ambiguous. V lost 1 base, J lost 9 bases, and 12 bases lay in between. Germline lookup yields CDR1 SNHLY and CDR2 FYNNEI. The CDR3 length is 14 residues.

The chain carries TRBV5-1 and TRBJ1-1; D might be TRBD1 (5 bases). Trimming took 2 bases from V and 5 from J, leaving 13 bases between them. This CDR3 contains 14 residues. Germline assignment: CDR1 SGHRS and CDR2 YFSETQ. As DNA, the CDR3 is TGCGCCAGCAGCTTTCAGGCAGGGAGGACTGAAGCTTTCTTT. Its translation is CASSFQAGRTEAFF. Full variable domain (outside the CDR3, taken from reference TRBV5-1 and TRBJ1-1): KAGVTQTPRYLIKTRGQQVTLSCSPISGHRSVSWYQQTPGQGLQFLFEYFSETQRNKGNFPGRFSGRQFSNSRSEMNVSTLELGDSALYLCASSFQAGRTEAFFGQGTRLTVV.

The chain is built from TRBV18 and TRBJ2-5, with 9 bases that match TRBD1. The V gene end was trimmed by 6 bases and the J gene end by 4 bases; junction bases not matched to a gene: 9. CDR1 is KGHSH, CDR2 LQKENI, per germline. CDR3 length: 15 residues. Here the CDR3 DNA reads TGTGCCAGCTCGCCCCTACAGGGGGCCCTAGAGACCCAGTACTTC. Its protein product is CASSPLQGALETQYF.

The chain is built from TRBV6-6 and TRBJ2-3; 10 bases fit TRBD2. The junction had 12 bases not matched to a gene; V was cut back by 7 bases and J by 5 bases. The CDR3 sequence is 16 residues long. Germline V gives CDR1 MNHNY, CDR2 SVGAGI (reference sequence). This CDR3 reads CASISVSGGARDTQYF. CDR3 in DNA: TGTGCCAGCATATCAGTCAGCGGGGGGGCAAGAGATACGCAGTATTTT.

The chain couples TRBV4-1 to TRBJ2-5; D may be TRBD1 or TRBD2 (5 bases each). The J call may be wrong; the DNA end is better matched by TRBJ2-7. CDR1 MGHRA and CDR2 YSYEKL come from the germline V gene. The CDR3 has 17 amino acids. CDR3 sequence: CASSREGLVRLGNEQYF. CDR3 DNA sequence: TGCGCCAGCAGCCGAGAGGGGCTAGTCCGACTGGGGAACGAGCAGTACTTC.